Listed here is a single T cell receptor (beta chain). Its antigen is currently unknown. The entry originates in a study of a mutant IDH1 vaccine in newly diagnosed glioma. Germline V gene data show CDR1 as SGDLS and CDR2 as YYNGEE. V was clipped by 0 bases and J by 6 bases, with 12 bases between them. The CDR3 loop spans 15 amino acids. This sample's time point: week 47, end of study. Every single dose of the vaccine, 300 ug of mutant IDH1 20-mer peptide, came with topical imiquimod. Notes on the study in general: The occurrence of vaccine-induced immune responses was seen in around 94% of patients. Top peripheral T cell clonotype shifts appeared unrelated to pseudoprogression.

The repertoire was sequenced with immunoSEQ multiplex PCR; TCRdb's copy has only in-frame clones and lacks some. The sample includes 90,000 to 100,000 clones, about nine tenths of them seen just once. The input for sequencing was PBMCs, taken from a glioma patient whose treatment included an IDH1 peptide vaccine. The chain joins TRBV9 to TRBJ1-4; perhaps TRBD1 as D (6 bases). The origin of this receptor is a woman aged 50 to 60 with glioma. The CDR3 nucleotides are TGTGCCAGCAGCGTAGGAGACAGGCGTTATGAAAAACTGTTTTTT. As protein: CASSVGDRRYEKLFF. The full variable domain, completed using reference TRBV9 and TRBJ1-4, is DSGVTQTPKHLITATGQRVTLRCSPRSGDLSVYWYQQSLDQGLQFLIQYYNGEERAKGNILERFSAQQFPDLHSELNLSSLELGDSALYFCASSVGDRRYEKLFFGSGTQLSVL.